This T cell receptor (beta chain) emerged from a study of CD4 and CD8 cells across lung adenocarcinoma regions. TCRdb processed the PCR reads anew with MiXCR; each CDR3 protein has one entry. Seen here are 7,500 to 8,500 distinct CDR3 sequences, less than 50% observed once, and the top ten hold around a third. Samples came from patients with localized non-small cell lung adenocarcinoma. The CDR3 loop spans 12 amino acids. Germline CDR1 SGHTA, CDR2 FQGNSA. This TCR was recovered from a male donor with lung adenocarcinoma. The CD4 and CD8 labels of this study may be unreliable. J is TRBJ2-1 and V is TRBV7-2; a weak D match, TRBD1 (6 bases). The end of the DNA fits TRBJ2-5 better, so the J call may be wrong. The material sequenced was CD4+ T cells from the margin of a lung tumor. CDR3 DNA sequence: TGTGCCAGCAGCTGGGACATGGGGACCCAGTACTTC. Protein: CASSWDMGTQYF.